Detailed here is one T cell receptor beta chain. As processed by the authors: Scientists estimated how many nucleated cells there were by amplifying reference gene primers. Data came from immunoSEQ multiplex PCR; TCRdb stores just in-frame clones and leaves some out. V and J calls and clone size are those listed in that table; D and trimming were worked out from the DNA. The sample has tens of thousands of clones, around 82% seen once. The sample originates from a study of blood T cell repertoires in COVID-19. The length of the CDR3 is 13 residues. The germline V and J ends were trimmed by 8 bases and 2 bases, with 13 bases remaining between them. CDR1 is SEHNR, CDR2 FQNEAQ, per germline (reference sequence).

The clonotype comes from a woman aged 60 to 75 with acute or convalescent COVID-19. Sample: peripheral blood. The genes are TRBV7-9 and TRBJ2-7; D is ambiguous. The CDR3 DNA sequence: TGTGCCAGCTCCCTAGATGCCACCTACGAGCAGTACTTC. It translates to CASSLDATYEQYF.